The T cell receptor beta chain under discussion was sequenced for a study of cytomegalovirus exposure and HLA in healthy donors. The overall study: Later, an analysis reported that the 100 to 150 validation repertoires had used the same platform as the 666 first-cohort repertoires. Whole-study results and caveats: Rare TCR sequences predominated, though certain public TCRs were found in many donors.

Germline CDR1 and CDR2: MDHEN and SYDVKM. With V trimmed by 3 bases and J by 2 bases, 12 bases remained unmatched. CDR3 length: 19 amino acids. The table came from immunoSEQ multiplex PCR; TCRdb's copy has only in-frame clones and leaves some out. The sample yields some 40,000 clones, just under 95% seen once. It was the approximately 110-subject validation cohort, separate from the roughly 700-subject first cohort, to which the donors belonged. Concerning this clone: Its antigen remains unknown.

Source material: PBMCs. This clonotype was sampled from a man younger than 30 in good health and CMV-seronegative. This chain joins TRBV28 and TRBJ2-2, with TRBD1 matching 10 bases. The CDR3: CASSFPGTGDHSNTGELFF. The DNA of the CDR3 is TGTGCCAGCAGTTTTCCCGGGACAGGGGATCATTCCAACACCGGGGAGCTGTTTTTT.